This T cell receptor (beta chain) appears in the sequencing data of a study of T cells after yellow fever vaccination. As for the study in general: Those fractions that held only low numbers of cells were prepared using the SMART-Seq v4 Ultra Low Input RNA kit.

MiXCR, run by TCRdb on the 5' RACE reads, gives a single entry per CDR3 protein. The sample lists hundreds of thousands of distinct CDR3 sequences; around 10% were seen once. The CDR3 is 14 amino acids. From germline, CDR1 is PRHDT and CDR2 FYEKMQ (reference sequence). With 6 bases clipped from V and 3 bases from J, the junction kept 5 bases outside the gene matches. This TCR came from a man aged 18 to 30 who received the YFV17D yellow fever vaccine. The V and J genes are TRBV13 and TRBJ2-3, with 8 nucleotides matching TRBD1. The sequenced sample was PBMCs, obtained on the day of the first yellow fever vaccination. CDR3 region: CASSSRDRTDTQYF. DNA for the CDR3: TGTGCCAGCAGTTCCCGGGACAGGACAGATACGCAGTATTTT.